Sequencing of this T cell receptor beta chain was carried out in a study of shared clonotypes between healthy human individuals. Overall study context: Three plates each covered CD4 naive and memory; CD8 naive two, CD8 memory one.

Only in-frame clones appear in the TCRdb table, and some are missing; sequencing was by immunoSEQ multiplex PCR. Of 2 million to 2.5 million clones in the sample, approximately 94% were seen once. CDR3 length: 18 residues. Germline V gene lookup returns CDR1 PRHDT and CDR2 FYEKMQ (reference sequence). V shed 0 bases, J shed 4 bases, and the junction held 8 bases outside the gene matches. As defined, naive CD8 cells were CD45RO-negative and positively selected for CCR7, with terminally differentiated effector memory CD45RA+ cells excluded. The receptor was isolated from a young man in good health. Some clones in this sample may be carry-over from other donors' samples. Sequencing was carried out using naive CD8+ T cells from PBMCs. V and J are TRBV13 and TRBJ2-2; 10 positions agree with TRBD1. As DNA, the CDR3 is TGTGCCAGCAGCTTAGGTCCCGGGACAGGGGCCAGCACCGGGGAGCTGTTTTTT. Amino acids: CASSLGPGTGASTGELFF.